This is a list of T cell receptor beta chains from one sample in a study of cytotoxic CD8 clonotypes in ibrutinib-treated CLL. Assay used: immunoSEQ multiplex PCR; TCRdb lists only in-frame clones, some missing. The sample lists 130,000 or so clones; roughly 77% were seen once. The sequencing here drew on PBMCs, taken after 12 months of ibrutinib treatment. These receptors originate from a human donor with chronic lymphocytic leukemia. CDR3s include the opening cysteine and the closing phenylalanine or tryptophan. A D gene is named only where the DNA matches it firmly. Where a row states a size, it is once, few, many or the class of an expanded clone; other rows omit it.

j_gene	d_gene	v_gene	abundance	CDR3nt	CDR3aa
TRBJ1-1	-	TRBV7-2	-	TGTGCCAGCAGCTTAAATTCGGGTGGAACTGAAGCTTTCTTT	CASSLNSGGTEAFF
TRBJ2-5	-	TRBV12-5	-	TGTGCTAGTGGTTTGGACCCCCGGCCCCAAGAGACCCAGTACTTC	CASGLDPRPQETQYF
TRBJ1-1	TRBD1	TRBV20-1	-	TGCAGTGCTAGCCAGACAGGGGAAGCTTTCTTT	CSASQTGEAFF
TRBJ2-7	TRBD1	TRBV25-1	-	TGTGCCAGCACCCAAGGCAGGGGGCGTTTGGACTTC	CASTQGRGRLDF
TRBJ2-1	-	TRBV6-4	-	TGTGCCAGCAGTGACTCACAAACTGAGCAGTTCTTC	CASSDSQTEQFF
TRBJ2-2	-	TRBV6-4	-	TGTGCCAGCAGTCCGACCTTAGCGCAAAACACCGGGGAGCTGTTTTTT	CASSPTLAQNTGELFF
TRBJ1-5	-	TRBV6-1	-	TGTGCCAGCAGTGGACCGCTCTATAGCAATCAGCCCCAGCATTTT	CASSGPLYSNQPQHF
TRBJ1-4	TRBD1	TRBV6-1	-	TGTGCCAGCAGTGGACAGGGGGTAGAAAAACTGTTTTTT	CASSGQGVEKLFF
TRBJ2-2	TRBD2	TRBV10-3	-	TGTGCCACCCTAGCGGGGGAGGCCTCCACCGGGGAGCTGTTTTTT	CATLAGEASTGELFF
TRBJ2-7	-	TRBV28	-	TGTGCCAGCAGTTTAATTCCCTACGAGCAGTACTTC	CASSLIPYEQYF
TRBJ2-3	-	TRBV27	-	TGTGCCAGCAGCTACCTGGGAGCAGATACGCAGTATTTT	CASSYLGADTQYF
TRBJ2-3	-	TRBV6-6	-	TGTGCCAGCAGCCCACGGAGTCCCGATACGCAGTATTTT	CASSPRSPDTQYF
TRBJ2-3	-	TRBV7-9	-	TGTGCCAGCTCCCTAGATACGCAGTATTTT	CASSLDTQYF
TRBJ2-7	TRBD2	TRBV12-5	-	TGTGCTAGTGGTTTGAGCCAGGGGGGACTAGCGGTCATCTACGAGCAGTACTTC	CASGLSQGGLAVIYEQYF
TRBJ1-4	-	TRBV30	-	TGTGCCTGGAGTCCTCGGAATTTCGGGAGAGCTAATGAAAAACTGTTTTTT	CAWSPRNFGRANEKLFF
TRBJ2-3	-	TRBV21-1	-	TGTGCCAGCAGCAAGGACGTTGGTGGGAGACAGCTAAGCACAGATACGCAGTATTTT	CASSKDVGGRQLSTDTQYF
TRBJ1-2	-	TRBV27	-	TGTGCCAGCGGTTGGTATGGGGGGGATGGCTACACCTTC	CASGWYGGDGYTF
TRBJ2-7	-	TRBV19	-	TGTGCCAGTAGTACTCCCCCGAGCTCCTACGAGCAGTACTTC	CASSTPPSSYEQYF
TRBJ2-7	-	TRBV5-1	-	TGCGCCAGCAGCTTGGATACCAGCCTTTCCGAGCAGTACTTC	CASSLDTSLSEQYF
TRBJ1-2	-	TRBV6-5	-	TGTGCCAGCAGTTACTCAATTGCAGGGACGAGCGGCTACACCTTC	CASSYSIAGTSGYTF
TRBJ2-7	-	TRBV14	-	TGTGCCAGCAGCCCGGGTCTAAGGATATTAGTCCACGAGCAGTACTTC	CASSPGLRILVHEQYF
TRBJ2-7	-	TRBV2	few	TGTGCCAGTGAGGGGCGGATCTACGAGCAGTACTTC	CASEGRIYEQYF
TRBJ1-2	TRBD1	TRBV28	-	TGTGCCAGCAGTCTGGGACAGGCCCTGGTTGGCTACACCTTC	CASSLGQALVGYTF
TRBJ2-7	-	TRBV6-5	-	TGTGCCAGCAGAACAGGGACAAGCTACTACGAGCAGTACTTC	CASRTGTSYYEQYF
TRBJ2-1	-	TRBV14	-	TGTGCCAGCAGCCAAGAAAAACTTTGGGTCAACAACAATGAGCAGTTCTTC	CASSQEKLWVNNNEQFF
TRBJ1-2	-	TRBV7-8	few	TGTGCCAGCAGCCCATCCCCGGATCCCTATGGCTACACCTTC	CASSPSPDPYGYTF
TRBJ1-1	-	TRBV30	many	TGTGCCTGGGTCCCTTTGGGGATGGGGTACACTGAAGCTTTCTTT	CAWVPLGMGYTEAFF
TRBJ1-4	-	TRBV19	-	TGTGCCAGTAGTAGGCCCCGACCAAATAATGAAAAACTGTTTTTT	CASSRPRPNNEKLFF
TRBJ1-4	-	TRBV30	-	TGTGCCTGGTCTCGAGCCCCGGAAAAACTGTTTTTT	CAWSRAPEKLFF